A single count supports the clone carrying this T cell receptor (beta chain). These data come from a study of T cell changes during pregnancy in multiple sclerosis. Germline loops: CDR1 MDHEN, CDR2 SYDVKM. This CDR3 spans 17 amino acids. V was clipped by 6 bases and J by 6 bases; unmatched bases: 17. Profiled with immunoSEQ multiplex PCR; TCRdb holds only in-frame clones, not every one. Altogether tens of thousands of clones are present, more than 85% being singletons, with the ten largest covering around 2%. The starting material was peripheral blood, obtained in the third trimester of pregnancy. V and J are TRBV28 and TRBJ2-1; 7 positions match TRBD1. This TCR derives from a female donor with multiple sclerosis, enrolled in a pregnancy study. The CDR3 coding sequence is TGTGCCAGCAGCCACCTTAAAGGGGGCGTAGATCGCAATGAGCAGTTCTTC. Its protein product is CASSHLKGGVDRNEQFF.